This T cell receptor (beta chain) was profiled in a study of T cell responses to AZD1222 COVID-19 vaccine. CDR1 is SGHDT and CDR2 is YYEEEE in the germline V gene. The ends were cut back, 4 bases at V and 2 bases at J, with 19 bases in the middle. There are 16 residues in the CDR3. In regard to this clone: Its specificity is unknown.

General study results and limits: Clonal diversity may have been underestimated in mostly white British donors.

The table came from immunoSEQ multiplex PCR; TCRdb's copy has only in-frame clones and leaves some out. The sample records fewer than 150,000 clones, about 93% being singletons. V and J are TRBV5-6 and TRBJ2-7; a possible D gene is TRBD1 (6 bases). This TCR was recovered from an adult who received the AZD1222 COVID-19 vaccine. Here the sequenced sample was peripheral blood, taken 28 days after the second AZD1222 dose. The CDR3 loop is CASSPGLGDTTYEQYF. CDR3 coding DNA: TGTGCCAGCAGCCCAGGATTAGGGGACACCACCTACGAGCAGTACTTC. The variable domain in full, completed from reference TRBV5-6 and TRBJ2-7, reads DAGVTQSPTHLIKTRGQQVTLRCSPKSGHDTVSWYQQALGQGPQFIFQYYEEEERQRGNFPDRFSGHQFPNYSSELNVNALLLGDSALYLCASSPGLGDTTYEQYFGPGTRLTVT.